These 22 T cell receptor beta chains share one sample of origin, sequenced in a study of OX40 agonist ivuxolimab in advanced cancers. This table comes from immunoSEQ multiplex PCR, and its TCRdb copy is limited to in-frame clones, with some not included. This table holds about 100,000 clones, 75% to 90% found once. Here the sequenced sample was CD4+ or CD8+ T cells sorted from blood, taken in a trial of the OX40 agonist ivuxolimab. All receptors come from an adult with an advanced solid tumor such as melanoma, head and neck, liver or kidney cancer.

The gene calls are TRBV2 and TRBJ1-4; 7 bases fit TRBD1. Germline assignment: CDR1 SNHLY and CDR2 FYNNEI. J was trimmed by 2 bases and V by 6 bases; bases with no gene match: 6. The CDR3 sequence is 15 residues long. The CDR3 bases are TGTGCCAGCAGGGAACAGGGGACGACTAATGAAAAACTGTTTTTT. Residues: CASREQGTTNEKLFF.

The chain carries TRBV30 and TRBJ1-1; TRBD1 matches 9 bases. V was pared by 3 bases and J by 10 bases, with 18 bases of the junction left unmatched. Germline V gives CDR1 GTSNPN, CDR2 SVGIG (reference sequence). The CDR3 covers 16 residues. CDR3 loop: CAWSTPTGTGQGRAFF. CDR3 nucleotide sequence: TGTGCCTGGAGCACCCCAACAGGAACCGGACAGGGGCGAGCTTTCTTT.

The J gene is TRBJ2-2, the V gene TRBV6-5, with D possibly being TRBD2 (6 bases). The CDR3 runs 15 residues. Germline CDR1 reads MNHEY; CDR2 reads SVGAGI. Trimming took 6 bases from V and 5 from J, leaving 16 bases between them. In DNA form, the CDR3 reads TGTGCCAGCAGCCCGGGGCTAGCGTCGACCGGGGAGCTGTTTTTT. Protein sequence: CASSPGLASTGELFF.

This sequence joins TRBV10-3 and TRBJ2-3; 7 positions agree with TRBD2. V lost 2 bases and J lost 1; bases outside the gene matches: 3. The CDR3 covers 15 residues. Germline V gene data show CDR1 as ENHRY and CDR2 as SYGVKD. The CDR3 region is CAISEGLEGTDTQYF. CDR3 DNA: TGTGCCATCAGTGAGGGACTAGAAGGCACAGATACGCAGTATTTT.

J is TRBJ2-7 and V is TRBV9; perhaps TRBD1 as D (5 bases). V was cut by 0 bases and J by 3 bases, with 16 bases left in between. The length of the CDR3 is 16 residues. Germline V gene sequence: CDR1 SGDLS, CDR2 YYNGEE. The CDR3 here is CASSVAFQGGIYEQYF. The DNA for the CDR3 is TGTGCCAGCAGCGTAGCTTTCCAGGGTGGGATCTACGAGCAGTACTTC.

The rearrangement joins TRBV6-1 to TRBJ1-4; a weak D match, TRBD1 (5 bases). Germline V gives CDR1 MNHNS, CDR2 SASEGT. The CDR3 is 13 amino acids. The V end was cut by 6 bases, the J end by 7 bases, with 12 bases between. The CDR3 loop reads CASRGGVGEKLFF. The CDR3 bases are TGTGCCAGCAGGGGGGGGGTTGGTGAAAAACTGTTTTTT.

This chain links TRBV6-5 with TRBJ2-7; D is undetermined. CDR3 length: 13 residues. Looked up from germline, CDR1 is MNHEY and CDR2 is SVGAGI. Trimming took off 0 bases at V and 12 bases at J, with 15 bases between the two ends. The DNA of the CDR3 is TGTGCCAGCAGTTACTCTCGGTCAGTTCAAGGGTACTTC. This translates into CASSYSRSVQGYF.

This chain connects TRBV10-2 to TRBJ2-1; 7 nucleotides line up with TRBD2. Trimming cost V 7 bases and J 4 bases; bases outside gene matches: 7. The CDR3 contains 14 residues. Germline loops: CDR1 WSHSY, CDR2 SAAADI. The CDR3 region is CASTQGGPYNEQFF. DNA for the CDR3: TGCGCCAGCACTCAGGGAGGGCCTTACAATGAGCAGTTCTTC.

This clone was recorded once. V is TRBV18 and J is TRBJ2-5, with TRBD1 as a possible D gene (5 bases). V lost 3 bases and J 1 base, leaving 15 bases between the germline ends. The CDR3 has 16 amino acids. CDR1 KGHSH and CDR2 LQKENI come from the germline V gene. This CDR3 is CASSPLMTASQETQYF. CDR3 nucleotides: TGTGCCAGCTCACCGCTAATGACAGCGTCCCAAGAGACCCAGTACTTC.

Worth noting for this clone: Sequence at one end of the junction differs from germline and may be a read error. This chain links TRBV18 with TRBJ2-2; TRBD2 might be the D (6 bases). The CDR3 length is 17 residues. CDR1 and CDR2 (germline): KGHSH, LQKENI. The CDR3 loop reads CASPPIAGSRGTGELFF. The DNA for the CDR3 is TGTGCCAGCCCACCAATCGCGGGGTCGAGGGGCACCGGGGAGCTGTTTTTT.

The CDR3 sequence is CASSLGQAQGVNEQFF. DNA of the CDR3: TGTGCCAGCAGCTTGGGGCAAGCCCAGGGGGTCAATGAGCAGTTCTTC. The chain joins TRBV5-4 to TRBJ2-1, with 7 bases matching TRBD1. CDR1 SGHNT and CDR2 YYREEE come from the germline V gene (reference sequence). The CDR3 totals 16 residues. Trimming removed 0 bases from V and 6 bases from J; junction bases left unmatched: 9.

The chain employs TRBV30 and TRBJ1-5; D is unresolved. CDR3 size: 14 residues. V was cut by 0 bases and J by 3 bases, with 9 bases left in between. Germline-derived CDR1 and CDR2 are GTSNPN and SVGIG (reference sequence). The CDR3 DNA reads TGTGCCTGGAGTGTAATGGCCTACAATCAGCCCCAGCATTTT. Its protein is CAWSVMAYNQPQHF.

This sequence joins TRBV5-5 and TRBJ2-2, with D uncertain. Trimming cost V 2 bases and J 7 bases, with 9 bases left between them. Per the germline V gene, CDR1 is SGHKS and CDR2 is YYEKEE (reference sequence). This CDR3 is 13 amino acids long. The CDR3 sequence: CASSFLGNGELFF. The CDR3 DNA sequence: TGTGCCAGCAGCTTTCTTGGGAACGGGGAGCTGTTTTTT.

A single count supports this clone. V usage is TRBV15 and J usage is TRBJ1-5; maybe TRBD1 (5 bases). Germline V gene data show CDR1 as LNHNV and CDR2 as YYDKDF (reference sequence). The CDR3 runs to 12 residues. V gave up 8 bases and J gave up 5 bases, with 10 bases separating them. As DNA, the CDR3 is TGTGCCACCGGGGGGTGGGATCAGCCCCAGCATTTT. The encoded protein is CATGGWDQPQHF.

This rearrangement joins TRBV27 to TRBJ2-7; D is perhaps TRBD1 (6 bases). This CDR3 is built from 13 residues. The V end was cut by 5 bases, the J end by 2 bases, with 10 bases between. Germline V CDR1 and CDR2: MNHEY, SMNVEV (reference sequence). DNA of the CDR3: TGTGCCAGCAGTCGGACAGAAACCTACGAGCAGTACTTC. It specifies CASSRTETYEQYF.

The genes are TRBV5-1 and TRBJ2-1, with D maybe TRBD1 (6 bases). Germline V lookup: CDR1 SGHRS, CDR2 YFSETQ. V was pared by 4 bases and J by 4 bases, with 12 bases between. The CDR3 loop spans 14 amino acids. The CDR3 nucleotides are TGCGCCAGCAGCCGCCGGGACACATACAATGAGCAGTTCTTC. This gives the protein CASSRRDTYNEQFF.

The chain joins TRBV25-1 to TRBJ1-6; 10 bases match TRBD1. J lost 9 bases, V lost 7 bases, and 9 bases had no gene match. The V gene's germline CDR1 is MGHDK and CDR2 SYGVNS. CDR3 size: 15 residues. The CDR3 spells CASTGGTGVISPLHF. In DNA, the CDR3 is TGTGCCAGCACGGGGGGGACAGGGGTTATTTCACCCCTCCACTTT.

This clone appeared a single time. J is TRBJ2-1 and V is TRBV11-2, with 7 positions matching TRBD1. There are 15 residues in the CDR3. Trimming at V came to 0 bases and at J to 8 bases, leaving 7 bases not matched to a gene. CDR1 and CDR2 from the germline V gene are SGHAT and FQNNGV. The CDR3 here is CASSLDRLQGHEQFF. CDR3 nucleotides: TGTGCCAGCAGCTTAGATCGTTTACAGGGGCATGAGCAGTTCTTC.

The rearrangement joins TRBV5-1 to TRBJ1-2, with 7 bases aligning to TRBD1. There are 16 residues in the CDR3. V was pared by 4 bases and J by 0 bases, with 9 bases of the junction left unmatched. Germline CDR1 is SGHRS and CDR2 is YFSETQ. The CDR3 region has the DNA TGCGCCAGCAGCCAGGGACAGACCGCAGCTAACTATGGCTACACCTTC. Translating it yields CASSQGQTAANYGYTF.

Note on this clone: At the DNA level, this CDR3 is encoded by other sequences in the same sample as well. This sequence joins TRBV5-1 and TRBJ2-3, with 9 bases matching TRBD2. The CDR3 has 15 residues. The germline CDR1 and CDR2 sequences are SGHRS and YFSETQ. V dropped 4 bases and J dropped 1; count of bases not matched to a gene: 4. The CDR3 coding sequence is TGCGCCAGCAGCCTACTAGCGGGCGGCACAGATACGCAGTATTTT. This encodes CASSLLAGGTDTQYF.

The CDR3 sequence is CASSSGPFTEAFF. The CDR3 DNA reads TGCGCCAGCAGCTCAGGGCCTTTCACTGAAGCTTTCTTT. J is TRBJ1-1 and V is TRBV5-1, with D perhaps TRBD1 (5 bases). The CDR3 is made up of 13 amino acids. Germline assignment: CDR1 SGHRS and CDR2 YFSETQ. V lost 3 bases, J lost 4 bases, and 10 bases lay in between.

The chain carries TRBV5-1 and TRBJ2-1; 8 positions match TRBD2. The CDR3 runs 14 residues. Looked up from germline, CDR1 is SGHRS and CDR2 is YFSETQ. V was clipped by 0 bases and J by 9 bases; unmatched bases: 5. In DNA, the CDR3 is TGCGCCAGCAGCTTGGATAGCGGGGTTACTGAGCAGTTCTTC. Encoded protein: CASSLDSGVTEQFF.